This T cell receptor (beta chain) was documented in a study of radiation and T cells in renal cell carcinoma. Only in-frame clones appear in the TCRdb table, and some are missing; sequencing was by immunoSEQ multiplex PCR. The sample consists of over 15,000 clones, over 45% of them appearing once. Points on this clone: Antigen: not known.

Treatment here: 15 Gy SBRT to primary tumor, nephrectomy 4 weeks later. Nephrectomy followed 15 Gy stereotactic body radiation by 4 weeks. Regarding the study as a whole: Irradiated tumors held more dominant CDR3 motifs than control tumors. Irradiated tumors had higher TCR clonality than control tumors.

Trimming cost V 1 base and J 2 bases; bases outside gene matches: 5. Per germline, CDR1 PRHDT and CDR2 FYEKMQ (reference sequence). The CDR3 extends over 17 amino acids. The V gene is TRBV13, the J gene TRBJ2-5; 12 bases align to TRBD2. Sequenced material: tumor tissue, taken from a patient whose treatment included radiotherapy and nephrectomy. This clonotype was obtained from a man aged 45-60 years with renal cell carcinoma. As DNA, the CDR3 is TGTGCCAGCAGCTTAGCGACTAGCGGGAGCGATCAAGAGACCCAGTACTTC. Amino acids: CASSLATSGSDQETQYF.